This T cell receptor (beta chain) was sequenced during a study of cytomegalovirus exposure and HLA in healthy donors. The study's findings and limits: Several of the most significant clusters appeared, in a later analysis, to be linked to common viral pathogens. Researchers counted approximately 160 TCR beta chains as cytomegalovirus-associated. A later analysis showed that HLA-associated TCR beta chains had undergone more clonal expansion than equally common others.

PCR used 60 Vbeta primers and 13 Jbeta primers. Authors' processing steps: A later analysis tallied tens of millions of unique TCR beta chains, 9 million to 12 million of them shared. This table comes from immunoSEQ multiplex PCR, and its TCRdb copy is limited to in-frame clones, with some not included. V and J calls plus clone size are reproduced from that table; the DNA served to infer D and trimming. The sample contains fewer than 250,000 clones, 75% to 85% of which appear only once. Remarks on this clone: What it binds is unknown.

The CDR3 is 14 residues long. Trimming took 3 bases from V and 10 from J, leaving 13 bases between them. CDR1 and CDR2 from the germline V gene are MNHNY and SVGAGI (reference sequence). Specimen: PBMCs. This TCR was sampled from a woman aged 25 to 39 in good health and CMV-seropositive. The chain couples TRBV6-6 to TRBJ1-6; D perhaps matches TRBD1 (5 bases). CDR3: CASSYIQGASPLHF. In nucleotides, the CDR3 is TGTGCCAGCAGTTATATCCAGGGTGCCTCACCCCTCCACTTT.